Listed here is a single TCR beta chain. This specimen comes from a study of blood T cells in healthy people across ages. Whole-study context: Template-switching capture recovered about one barcoded beta molecule per two T cells.

Sample-barcoded 5' priming and a J-beta primer mix drove a second PCR of roughly 7 to 11 cycles. One entry per CDR3 protein results from TCRdb running MiXCR on the 5' RACE reads. The profile shows some 860,000 distinct CDR3 sequences, 56% of them singletons. The CDR3 loop spans 10 amino acids. Germline values: CDR1 KGHDR, CDR2 SFDVKD. V lost 10 bases and J lost 7, with 7 bases in between. Each sample provided at least 6 micrograms of extracted total RNA. The gene calls are TRBV24-1 and TRBJ2-1; D is unclear. The sequencing sample was made of blood. The sequence was collected from a man aged 35 to 55 in good health. CDR3 sequence: CATELNEQFF. In DNA form, the CDR3 reads TGTGCCACAGAACTGAATGAGCAGTTCTTC.